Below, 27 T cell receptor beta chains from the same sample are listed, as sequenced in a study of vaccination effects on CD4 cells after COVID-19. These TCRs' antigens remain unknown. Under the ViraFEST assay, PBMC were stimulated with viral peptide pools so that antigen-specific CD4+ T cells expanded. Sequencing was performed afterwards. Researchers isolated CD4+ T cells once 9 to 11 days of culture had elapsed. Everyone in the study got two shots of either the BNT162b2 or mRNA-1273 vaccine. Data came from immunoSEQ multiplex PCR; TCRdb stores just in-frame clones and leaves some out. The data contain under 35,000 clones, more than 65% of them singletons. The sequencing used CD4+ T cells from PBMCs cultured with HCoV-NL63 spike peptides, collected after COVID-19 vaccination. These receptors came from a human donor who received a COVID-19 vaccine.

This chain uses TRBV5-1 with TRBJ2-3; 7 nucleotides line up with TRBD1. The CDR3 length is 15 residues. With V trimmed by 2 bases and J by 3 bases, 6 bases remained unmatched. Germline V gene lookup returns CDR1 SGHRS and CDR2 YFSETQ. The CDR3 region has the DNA TGCGCCAGCAGCTTACAGGGGATGAGAACAGATACGCAGTATTTT. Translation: CASSLQGMRTDTQYF.

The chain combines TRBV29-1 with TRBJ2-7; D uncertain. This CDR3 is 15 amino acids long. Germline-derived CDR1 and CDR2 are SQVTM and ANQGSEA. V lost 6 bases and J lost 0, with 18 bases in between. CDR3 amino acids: CSVADRTRPSYEQYF. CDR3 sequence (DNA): TGCAGCGTCGCCGACCGCACCCGCCCCTCCTACGAGCAGTACTTC.

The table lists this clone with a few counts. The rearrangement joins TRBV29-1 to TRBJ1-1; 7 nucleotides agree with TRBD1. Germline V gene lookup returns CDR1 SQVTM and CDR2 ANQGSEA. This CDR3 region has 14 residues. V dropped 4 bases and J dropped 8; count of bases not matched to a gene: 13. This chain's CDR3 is CSVGGRGGMAEAFF. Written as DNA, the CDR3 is TGCAGCGTTGGAGGCAGGGGGGGAATGGCGGAAGCTTTCTTT.

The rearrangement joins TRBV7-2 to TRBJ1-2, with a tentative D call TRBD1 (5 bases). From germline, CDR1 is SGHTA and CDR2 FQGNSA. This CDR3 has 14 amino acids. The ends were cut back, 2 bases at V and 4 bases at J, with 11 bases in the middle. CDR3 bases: TGTGCCAGCAGCTTATTCGGGACTGGCTATGGCTACACCTTC. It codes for CASSLFGTGYGYTF.

The CDR3 DNA reads TGTGCCAGCTCAACACAGGGGGCAGTTCGCTATGGCTACACCTTC. Protein: CASSTQGAVRYGYTF. The V gene is TRBV19, the J gene TRBJ1-2; 9 bases map to TRBD1. V lost 9 bases and J lost 4; bases outside the gene matches: 12. CDR1 and CDR2 from the germline V gene are LNHDA and SQIVND (reference sequence). The length of the CDR3 is 15 residues.

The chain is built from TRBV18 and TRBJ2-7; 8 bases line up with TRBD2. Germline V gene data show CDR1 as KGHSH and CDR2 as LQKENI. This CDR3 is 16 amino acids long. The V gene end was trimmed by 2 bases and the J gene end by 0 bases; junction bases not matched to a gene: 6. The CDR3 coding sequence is TGTGCCAGCTCACCATTGGTAGCGGGAAGCTCCTACGAGCAGTACTTC. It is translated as CASSPLVAGSSYEQYF. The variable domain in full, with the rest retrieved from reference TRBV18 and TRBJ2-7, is NAGVMQNPRHLVRRRGQEARLRCSPMKGHSHVYWYRQLPEEGLKFMVYLQKENIIDESGMPKERFSAEFPKEGPSILRIQQVVRGDSAAYFCASSPLVAGSSYEQYFGPGTRLTVT.

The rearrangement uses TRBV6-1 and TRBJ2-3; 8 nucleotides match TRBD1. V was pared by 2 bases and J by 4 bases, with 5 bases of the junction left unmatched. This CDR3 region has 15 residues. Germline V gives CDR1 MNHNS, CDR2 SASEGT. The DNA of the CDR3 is TGTGCCAGCAGTGAATGGGGACAGGAGTCAGATACGCAGTATTTT. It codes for CASSEWGQESDTQYF.

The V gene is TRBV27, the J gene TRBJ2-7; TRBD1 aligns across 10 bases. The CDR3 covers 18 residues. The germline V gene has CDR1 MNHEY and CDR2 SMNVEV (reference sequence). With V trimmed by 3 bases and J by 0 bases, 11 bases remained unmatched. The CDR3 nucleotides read TGTGCCAGCAGTTTGGGGATACCGGGACAGGGGAGCTCCTACGAGCAGTACTTC. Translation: CASSLGIPGQGSSYEQYF.

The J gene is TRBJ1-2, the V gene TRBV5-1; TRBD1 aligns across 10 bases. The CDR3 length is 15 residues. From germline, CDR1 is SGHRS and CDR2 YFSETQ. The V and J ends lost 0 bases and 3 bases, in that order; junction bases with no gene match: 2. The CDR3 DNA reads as TGCGCCAGCAGCTTGGGACAGGGGGCCTACTATGGCTACACCTTC. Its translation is CASSLGQGAYYGYTF. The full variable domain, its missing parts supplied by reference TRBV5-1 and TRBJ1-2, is KAGVTQTPRYLIKTRGQQVTLSCSPISGHRSVSWYQQTPGQGLQFLFEYFSETQRNKGNFPGRFSGRQFSNSRSEMNVSTLELGDSALYLCASSLGQGAYYGYTFGSGTRLTVV.

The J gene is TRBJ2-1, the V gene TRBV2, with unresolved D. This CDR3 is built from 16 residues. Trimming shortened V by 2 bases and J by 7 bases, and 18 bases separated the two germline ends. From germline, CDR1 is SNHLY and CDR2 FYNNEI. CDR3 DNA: TGTGCCAGCAGTGAACCTGGCAACATTGTGTCTAATGAGCAGTTCTTC. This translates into CASSEPGNIVSNEQFF.

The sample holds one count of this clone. The CDR3 reads CSASYSRTQGRRMNTEAFF. CDR3 sequence (DNA): TGCAGTGCTAGTTACAGTCGCACCCAAGGAAGAAGAATGAACACTGAAGCTTTCTTT. The rearrangement links TRBV20-1 to TRBJ1-1; D unresolved. Germline V CDR1 and CDR2: DFQATT, SNEGSKA (reference sequence). The CDR3 consists of 19 residues. Trimming took off 3 bases at V and 0 bases at J, with 26 bases between the two ends.

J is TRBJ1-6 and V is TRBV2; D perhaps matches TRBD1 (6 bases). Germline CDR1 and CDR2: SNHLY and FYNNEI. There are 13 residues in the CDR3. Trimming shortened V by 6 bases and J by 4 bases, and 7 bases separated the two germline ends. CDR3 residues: CASRTGYNSPLHF. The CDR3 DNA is TGTGCCAGCAGGACAGGTTATAATTCACCCCTCCACTTT.

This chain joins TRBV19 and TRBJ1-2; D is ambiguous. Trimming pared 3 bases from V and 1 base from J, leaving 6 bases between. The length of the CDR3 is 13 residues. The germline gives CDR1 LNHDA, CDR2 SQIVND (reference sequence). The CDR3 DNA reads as TGTGCCAGTAGTATCTGGGGTAACTATGGCTACACCTTC. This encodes CASSIWGNYGYTF.

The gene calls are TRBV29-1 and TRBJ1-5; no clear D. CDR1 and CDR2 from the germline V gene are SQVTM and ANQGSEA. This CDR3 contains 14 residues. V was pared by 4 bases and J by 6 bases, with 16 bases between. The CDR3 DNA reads TGCAGCGTTGGGGATAGGGCGTCGGGTCAGCCCCAGCATTTT. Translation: CSVGDRASGQPQHF.

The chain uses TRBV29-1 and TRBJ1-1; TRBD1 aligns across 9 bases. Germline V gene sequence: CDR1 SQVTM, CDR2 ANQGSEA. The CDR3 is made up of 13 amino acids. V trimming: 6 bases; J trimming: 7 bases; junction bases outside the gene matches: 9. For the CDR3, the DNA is TGCAGCGTCGCCGGGACAGGGCTGGTTGAAGCTTTCTTT. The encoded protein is CSVAGTGLVEAFF.

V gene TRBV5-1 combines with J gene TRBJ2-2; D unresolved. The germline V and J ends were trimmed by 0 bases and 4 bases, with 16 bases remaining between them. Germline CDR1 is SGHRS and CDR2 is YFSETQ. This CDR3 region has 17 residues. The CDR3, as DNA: TGCGCCAGCAGCTTGGCCTCGAGGCAGGATAGCACCGGGGAGCTGTTTTTT. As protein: CASSLASRQDSTGELFF.

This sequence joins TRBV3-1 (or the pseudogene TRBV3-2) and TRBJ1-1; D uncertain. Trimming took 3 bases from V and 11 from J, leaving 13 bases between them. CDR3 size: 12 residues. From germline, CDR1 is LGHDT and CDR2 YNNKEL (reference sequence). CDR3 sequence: CASSQSTRAAFF. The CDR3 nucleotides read TGTGCCAGCAGCCAGTCTACTAGAGCGGCTTTCTTT.

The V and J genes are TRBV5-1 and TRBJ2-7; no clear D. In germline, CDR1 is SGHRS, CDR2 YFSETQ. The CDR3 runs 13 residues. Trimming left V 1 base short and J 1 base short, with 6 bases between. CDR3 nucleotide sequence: TGCGCCAGCAGCTTGAGGGTGTCCTACGAGCAGTACTTC. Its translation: CASSLRVSYEQYF.

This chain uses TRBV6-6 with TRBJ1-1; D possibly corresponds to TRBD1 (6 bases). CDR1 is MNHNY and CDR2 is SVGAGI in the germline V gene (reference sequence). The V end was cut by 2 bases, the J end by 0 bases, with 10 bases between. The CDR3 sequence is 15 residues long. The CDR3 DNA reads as TGTGCCAGCAGTTACACACAGGGTATGAACACTGAAGCTTTCTTT. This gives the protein CASSYTQGMNTEAFF.

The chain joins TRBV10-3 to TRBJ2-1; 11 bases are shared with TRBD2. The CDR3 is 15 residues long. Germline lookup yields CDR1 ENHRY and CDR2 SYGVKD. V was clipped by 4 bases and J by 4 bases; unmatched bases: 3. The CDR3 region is CAISGTSGLYNEQFF. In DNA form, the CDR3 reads TGTGCCATCAGTGGGACTAGCGGGCTATACAATGAGCAGTTCTTC.

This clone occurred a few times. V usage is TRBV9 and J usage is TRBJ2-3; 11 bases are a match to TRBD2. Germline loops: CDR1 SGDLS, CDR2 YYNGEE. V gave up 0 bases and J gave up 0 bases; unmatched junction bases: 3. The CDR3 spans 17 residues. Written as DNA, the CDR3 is TGTGCCAGCAGCGTAGGACTAGCGGGGTCTAGCACAGATACGCAGTATTTT. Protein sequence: CASSVGLAGSSTDTQYF.

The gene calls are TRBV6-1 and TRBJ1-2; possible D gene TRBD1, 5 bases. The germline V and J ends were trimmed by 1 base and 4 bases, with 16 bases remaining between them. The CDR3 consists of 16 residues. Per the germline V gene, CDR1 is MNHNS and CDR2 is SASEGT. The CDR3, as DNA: TGTGCCAGCAGTGAAGATCGGCGGCGACAGACCTATGGCTACACCTTC. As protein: CASSEDRRRQTYGYTF.

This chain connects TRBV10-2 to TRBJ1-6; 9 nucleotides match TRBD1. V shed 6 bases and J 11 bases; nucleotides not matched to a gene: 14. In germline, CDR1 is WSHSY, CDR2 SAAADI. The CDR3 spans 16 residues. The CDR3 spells CASSWDREPLGPPLHF. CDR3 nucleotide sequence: TGCGCCAGCAGCTGGGACAGGGAGCCTCTAGGGCCACCCCTCCACTTT.

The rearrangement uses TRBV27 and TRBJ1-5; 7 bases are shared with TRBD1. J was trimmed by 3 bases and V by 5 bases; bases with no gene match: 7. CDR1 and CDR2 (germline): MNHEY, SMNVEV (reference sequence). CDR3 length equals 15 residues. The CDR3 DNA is TGTGCCAGCAGTCCACGGGACAGCTTCAATCAGCCCCAGCATTTT. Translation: CASSPRDSFNQPQHF.

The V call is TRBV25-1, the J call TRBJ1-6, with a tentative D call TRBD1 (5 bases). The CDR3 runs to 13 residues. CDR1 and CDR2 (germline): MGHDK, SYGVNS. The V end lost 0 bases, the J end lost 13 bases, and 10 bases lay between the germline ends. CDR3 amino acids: CASSEYRGTPLHF. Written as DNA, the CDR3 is TGTGCCAGCAGTGAATATCGGGGCACCCCCCTCCACTTT.

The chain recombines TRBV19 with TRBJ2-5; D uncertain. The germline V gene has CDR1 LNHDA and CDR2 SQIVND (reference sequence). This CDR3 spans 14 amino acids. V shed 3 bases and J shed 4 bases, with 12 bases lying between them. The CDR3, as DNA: TGTGCCAGTAGTATTAATGGTGGTCGAGAGACCCAGTACTTC. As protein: CASSINGGRETQYF.

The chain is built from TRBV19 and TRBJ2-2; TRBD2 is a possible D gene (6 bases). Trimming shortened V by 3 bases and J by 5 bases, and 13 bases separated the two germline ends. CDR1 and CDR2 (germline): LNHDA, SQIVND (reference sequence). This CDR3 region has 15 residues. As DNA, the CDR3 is TGTGCCAGTAGTATTCCGGGAGATTGGACCGGGGAGCTGTTTTTT. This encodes CASSIPGDWTGELFF.